Presented here are 16 T cell receptor beta chains from one specimen sequenced in a study of graft-versus-host responses after intestinal transplantation. No antigens are known for them. The method was immunoSEQ multiplex PCR; TCRdb's version includes in-frame clones alone and lacks a portion of them. The sample yields about 80,000 clones, 85% to 90% seen once. The sequencing used unstimulated CD4+ T cells sorted from spleen or lymph node cells, collected before intestinal transplant. The source is a human donor who received an intestinal transplant.

This sequence joins TRBV7-9 and TRBJ2-7; 10 bases map to TRBD2. Germline V gene data show CDR1 as SEHNR and CDR2 as FQNEAQ (reference sequence). The CDR3 length is 14 residues. V gave up 5 bases and J gave up 4 bases; unmatched junction bases: 5. CDR3 sequence reads: CASSPSGGAYEQYF. CDR3 bases: TGTGCCAGCAGCCCGAGCGGGGGGGCATACGAGCAGTACTTC.

The CDR3: CASSLGVPHDTQYF. CDR3 coding DNA: TGTGCCAGCAGCCTGGGAGTACCACACGATACGCAGTATTTT. The chain is built from TRBV7-2 and TRBJ2-3, with D perhaps matching TRBD2 (5 bases). The CDR3 sequence is 14 residues long. Trimming took off 5 bases at V and 6 bases at J, with 15 bases between the two ends. Germline V gives CDR1 SGHTA, CDR2 FQGNSA. The variable domain in full, completed from reference TRBV7-2 and TRBJ2-3, reads GAGVSQSPSNKVTEKGKDVELRCDPISGHTALYWYRQSLGQGLEFLIYFQGNSAPDKSGLPSDRFSAERTGGSVSTLTIQRTQQEDSAVYLCASSLGVPHDTQYFGPGTRLTVL.

The CDR3 DNA reads TGTGCCAGCAGCTTGGTTGTAGGAGTCACAGATACGCAGTATTTT. Amino acids: CASSLVVGVTDTQYF. This chain links TRBV5-6 with TRBJ2-3; D is uncertain. V shed 0 bases and J shed 2 bases, with 10 bases lying between them. There are 15 residues in the CDR3. CDR1 is SGHDT and CDR2 is YYEEEE in the germline V gene.

The chain combines TRBV9 with TRBJ2-1; D is uncertain. The CDR3 runs to 11 residues. Germline V gene data show CDR1 as SGDLS and CDR2 as YYNGEE. V shed 0 bases and J shed 13 bases, with 8 bases lying between them. The CDR3, as DNA: TGTGCCAGCAGCGTAGGAACGGTCCAGTTCTTC. Translating it yields CASSVGTVQFF.

This chain connects TRBV11-2 to TRBJ1-4, with D possibly TRBD1 on 6 matching bases. Germline values: CDR1 SGHAT, CDR2 FQNNGV. The CDR3 length is 13 residues. V lost 5 bases, J lost 8 bases, and 12 bases lay in between. The CDR3 DNA reads as TGTGCCAGCAGCGAGGGGGGGGGAGAAAAACTGTTTTTT. Residues: CASSEGGGEKLFF.

The gene calls are TRBV5-1 and TRBJ2-5; 9 bases line up with TRBD2. Per germline, CDR1 SGHRS and CDR2 YFSETQ. V lost 7 bases and J lost 5; bases outside the gene matches: 18. The CDR3 runs to 17 residues. The CDR3 DNA reads as TGCGCCAGCTCGTCGGGGGCGAGCGGGGGGCGCCAGGAGACCCAGTACTTC. Residues: CASSSGASGGRQETQYF.

V usage is TRBV9 and J usage is TRBJ1-1; D is ambiguous. The CDR3 length is 12 residues. CDR1 and CDR2 (germline): SGDLS, YYNGEE. The V end lost 1 base, the J end lost 1 base, and 2 bases lay between the germline ends. The CDR3 loop is CASSVQNTEAFF. The DNA of the CDR3 is TGTGCCAGCAGCGTACAGAACACTGAAGCTTTCTTT.

This chain connects TRBV6-1 to TRBJ2-7, with a tentative D call TRBD2 (5 bases). The CDR3 is made up of 13 amino acids. V lost 6 bases and J 7 bases, leaving 16 bases between the germline ends. CDR1 is MNHNS, CDR2 SASEGT, per germline. DNA for the CDR3: TGTGCCAGCAGGATTAGCGTGGCTGGGGAGCAGTACTTC. Protein: CASRISVAGEQYF.

The V and J genes are TRBV2 and TRBJ2-2, with 8 bases fitting TRBD2. The CDR3 has 14 amino acids. Unmatched junction bases numbered 1, after V lost 6 bases and J lost 1 base. The germline gives CDR1 SNHLY, CDR2 FYNNEI. The CDR3 bases are TGTGCCAGCAGCCTAGCGGGGAACACCGGGGAGCTGTTTTTT. Translating gives CASSLAGNTGELFF.

The chain recombines TRBV7-8 with TRBJ2-3; 9 bases are shared with TRBD1. Trimming at V came to 5 bases and at J to 2 bases, leaving 8 bases not matched to a gene. The CDR3 is made up of 16 amino acids. CDR1 and CDR2 from the germline V gene are SGHVS and FQNEAQ. Written as DNA, the CDR3 is TGTGCCAGCAGCCAGGGACAGGGACATTCCACAGATACGCAGTATTTT. Protein sequence: CASSQGQGHSTDTQYF.

The chain uses TRBV7-6 and TRBJ2-1, with D possibly being TRBD1 (5 bases). The CDR3 has 18 amino acids. Trimming took off 3 bases at V and 8 bases at J, with 26 bases between the two ends. Germline CDR1 SGHVS, CDR2 FNYEAQ. The CDR3 sequence is CASSFRVKGIGPWHEQFF. The DNA for the CDR3 is TGTGCCAGCAGCTTCCGTGTCAAGGGGATAGGGCCATGGCATGAGCAGTTCTTC.

The gene calls are TRBV14 and TRBJ2-7; D might be TRBD1 (6 bases). Germline loops: CDR1 SGHDN, CDR2 FVKESK. The germline V and J ends were trimmed by 0 bases and 7 bases, with 13 bases remaining between them. This CDR3 has 14 residues. The CDR3 sequence is CASSQDTGRGEQYF. In nucleotides, the CDR3 is TGTGCCAGCAGCCAAGATACAGGGAGAGGGGAGCAGTACTTC.

This chain joins TRBV29-1 and TRBJ1-2, with 8 nucleotides matching TRBD1. Trimming took 7 bases from V and 4 from J; bases not matched to a gene: 8. The CDR3 length is 13 residues. Germline CDR1 and CDR2: SQVTM and ANQGSEA. The CDR3 DNA reads as TGCAGCGCGATTCAGGGGGCCGGCTATGGCTACACCTTC. Amino acids: CSAIQGAGYGYTF.

This clone was observed once. The rearrangement links TRBV27 to TRBJ2-7, with 9 bases lining up with TRBD1. V was clipped by 2 bases and J by 1 base; unmatched bases: 6. The CDR3 contains 16 residues. Germline assignment: CDR1 MNHEY and CDR2 SMNVEV (reference sequence). CDR3 sequence reads: CASSLTGTGLSYEQYF. The DNA of the CDR3 is TGTGCCAGCAGTTTAACCGGGACAGGGCTTTCCTACGAGCAGTACTTC.

V and J are TRBV7-9 and TRBJ2-7; 8 bases match TRBD2. CDR3 size: 14 residues. Germline CDR1 reads SEHNR; CDR2 reads FQNEAQ (reference sequence). The V gene end was trimmed by 1 base and the J gene end by 6 bases; junction bases not matched to a gene: 5. CDR3 in DNA: TGTGCCAGCAGCTTAGACGGGGGGGCGCCCGAGCAGTACTTC. Encoded protein: CASSLDGGAPEQYF.

The J gene is TRBJ1-2, the V gene TRBV4-1; D not certain. This CDR3 has 14 amino acids. With 0 bases removed from V and 4 bases from J, the gap between germline ends came to 9 bases. Looked up from germline, CDR1 is MGHRA and CDR2 is YSYEKL. The CDR3 spells CASSQDPGSYGYTF. CDR3 DNA: TGCGCCAGCAGCCAAGATCCGGGTTCCTATGGCTACACCTTC.